The 11 T cell receptor beta chains listed next were all sequenced from one sample in a study of T cells in Graves' hyperthyroidism and ophthalmopathy (dated by TCRdb to about 2019). Library preparation was by multiplex PCR. Instrument on record: Illumina HiSeq 2000. The TCR beta CDR3 regions were amplified from the RNA transcripts. The TCR CDR3 was subjected to a first round of RT-PCR using the HTBI primer set and the Qiagen OneStep RT-PCR kit. TCRdb reran the public reads through fastp at Q25 and MiXCR, keeping productive beta chains. Under each unique CDR3 protein, matching rows form one entry showing the most common genes and DNA. Counted in this sample were 270,000 or so distinct CDR3 sequences; less than 30% of them appeared once. Around 30% of the sample rests with the top ten. The source material was blood. The receptors here all came from a man aged 35-49 years with Graves' hyperthyroidism that later progressed to Graves' ophthalmopathy.

This rearrangement joins TRBV27 to TRBJ2-7; D gene ambiguous. V was cut by 5 bases and J by 6 bases, with 11 bases left in between. CDR1 and CDR2 from the germline V gene are MNHEY and SMNVEV (reference sequence). This CDR3 has 12 amino acids. The CDR3 sequence: CASSPNIAEQYF. In DNA form, the CDR3 reads TGTGCCAGCAGTCCTAACATAGCCGAGCAGTACTTC.

This clonotype has at least ten counts. The rearrangement joins TRBV6-5 to TRBJ2-2; D might be TRBD2 (6 bases). Germline CDR1 reads MNHEY; CDR2 reads SVGAGI. The CDR3 sequence is 16 residues long. V shed 2 bases and J shed 1 base, with 11 bases lying between them. The CDR3 nucleotides read TGTGCCAGCAGTTACAATCGCGGGATGAACACCGGGGAGCTGTTTTTT. Its translation: CASSYNRGMNTGELFF.

This clonotype was seen many times. Relative to the germline gene, one junction end is altered; a read error may explain this. The J gene is TRBJ2-7, the V gene TRBV6-1; D is unresolved. The germline gives CDR1 MNHNS, CDR2 SASEGT. The CDR3 loop spans 13 amino acids. The CDR3 DNA sequence: TGTGCCAGCAGTCAGACGGCTGGCCGTGGGCAGCACTTC. Protein sequence: CASSQTAGRGQHF.

This clonotype was observed at least ten times. Being one base from a much bigger clone, this may be a read error. The chain employs TRBV6-5 and TRBJ1-1; D is uncertain. CDR1 is MNHEY, CDR2 SVGAGI, per germline. Trimming took off 2 bases at V and 9 bases at J, with 13 bases between the two ends. The CDR3 totals 13 residues. The CDR3 sequence: CASSYVPRTKAFF. The DNA of the CDR3 is TGTGCCAGCAGTTACGTTCCAAGGACTAAAGCTTTCTTT.

This clonotype occurred many times. V and J are TRBV25-1 and TRBJ2-7; D is perhaps TRBD2 (6 bases). The germline V gene has CDR1 MGHDK and CDR2 SYGVNS. Trimming removed 6 bases at V and 4 bases at J, with 10 bases between. The CDR3 is made up of 12 amino acids. The CDR3 DNA is TGTGCCAGCAGACTAGGAGGGTACGAGCAGTACTTC. It encodes CASRLGGYEQYF.

This clonotype was recorded at least ten times. The CDR3 DNA reads as TGTGCCAGCAGCTCTCTGCGGACTAGTCGCGAGCAGTACTTC. This encodes CASSSLRTSREQYF. The rearrangement joins TRBV7-8 to TRBJ2-7; 7 bases map to TRBD2. J was trimmed by 6 bases and V by 4 bases; bases with no gene match: 9. CDR3 length equals 14 residues. Germline V gene lookup returns CDR1 SGHVS and CDR2 FQNEAQ.

At least ten counts were recorded for this clonotype. V and J are TRBV5-6 and TRBJ2-5, with 7 bases matching TRBD1. CDR1 is SGHDT, CDR2 YYEEEE, per germline. This CDR3 contains 13 residues. J gave up 5 bases and V 5 bases, and 6 bases lay outside the gene matches. The DNA for the CDR3 is TGTGCCAGCAGTTCGACAGGGTGGGAGACCCAGTACTTC. It codes for CASSSTGWETQYF.

This clonotype was seen repeatedly, ten times or more. The rearrangement links TRBV19 to TRBJ2-7; D unclear. V was shortened by 8 bases and J by 3 bases, with 14 bases between the two germline ends. CDR1 is LNHDA, CDR2 SQIVND, per germline (reference sequence). The CDR3 is 13 residues long. CDR3 residues: CASQQVGGYEQYF. CDR3 bases: TGTGCCAGTCAGCAAGTTGGTGGCTACGAGCAGTACTTC.

This clonotype was counted at least ten times. CDR3 sequence reads: CATSEFPARTGELFF. CDR3 DNA: TGTGCCACCAGTGAGTTCCCCGCCCGCACCGGGGAGCTGTTTTTT. This chain connects TRBV24-1 to TRBJ2-2; D is undetermined. Trimming removed 4 bases at V and 4 bases at J, with 12 bases between. The CDR3 contains 15 residues. Germline CDR1 reads KGHDR; CDR2 reads SFDVKD.

This clonotype has a count of ten or more. The chain carries TRBV24-1 and TRBJ2-7; TRBD1 might be the D (6 bases). The CDR3 runs 17 residues. The V end lost 2 bases, the J end lost 5 bases, and 21 bases lay between the germline ends. Germline-derived CDR1 and CDR2 are KGHDR and SFDVKD. The CDR3 coding sequence is TGTGCCACCAGTGATTCGAGGGGGAAGCGACTGATCCACGAGCAGTACTTC. Its translation: CATSDSRGKRLIHEQYF.

The chain recombines TRBV6-5 with TRBJ1-2; TRBD1 matches at 10 bases. The V segment lost 2 bases and the J segment 2 bases; nucleotides outside the gene matches: 2. CDR1 and CDR2 from the germline V gene are MNHEY and SVGAGI. This CDR3 contains 15 residues. The CDR3 spells CASSYKGQGNYGYTF. CDR3 nucleotides: TGTGCCAGCAGTTACAAGGGACAGGGGAACTATGGCTACACCTTC.